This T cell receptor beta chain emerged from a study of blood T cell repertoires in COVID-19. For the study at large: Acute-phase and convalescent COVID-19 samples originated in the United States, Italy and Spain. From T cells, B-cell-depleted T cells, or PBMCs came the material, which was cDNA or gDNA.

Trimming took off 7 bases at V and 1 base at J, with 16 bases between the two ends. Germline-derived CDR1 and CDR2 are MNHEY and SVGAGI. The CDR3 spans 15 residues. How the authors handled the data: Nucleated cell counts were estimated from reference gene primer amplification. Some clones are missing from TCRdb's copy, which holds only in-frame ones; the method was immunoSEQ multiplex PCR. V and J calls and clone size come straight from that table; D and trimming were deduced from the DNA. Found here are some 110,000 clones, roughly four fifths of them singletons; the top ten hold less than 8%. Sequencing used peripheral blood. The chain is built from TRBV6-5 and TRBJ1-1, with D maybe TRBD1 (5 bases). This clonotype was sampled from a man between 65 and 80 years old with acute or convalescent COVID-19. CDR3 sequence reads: CASKRGGTGNTEAFF. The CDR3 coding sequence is TGTGCCAGCAAAAGGGGCGGCACGGGGAACACTGAAGCTTTCTTT.